These 5 T cell receptor beta chains were sequenced from one sample in a study of monozygotic twins with inflammatory bowel disease. TCRdb reprocessed the 5' RACE reads and keeps a single row for each CDR3 protein, giving no DNA. Its listing shows 140,000 to 150,000 distinct CDR3 sequences. Sequenced: blood. Every receptor here comes from a human donor with ulcerative colitis or Crohn's disease, or a healthy co-twin of an affected twin (not recorded which).

The chain recombines TRBV20-1 with TRBJ2-3; TCRdb gives TRBD1 as the D gene, but with no DNA this cannot be confirmed. This CDR3 has 14 amino acids. Germline values: CDR1 DFQATT, CDR2 SNEGSKA (reference sequence). The CDR3 protein is CSARVTGTTDTQYF.

The rearrangement uses TRBV20-1 and TRBJ2-3; without DNA, the TCRdb call of TRBD2 cannot be checked. The length of the CDR3 is 14 residues. Looked up from germline, CDR1 is DFQATT and CDR2 is SNEGSKA (reference sequence). The CDR3 reads CSARASGETDTQYF.

V gene TRBV20-1 combines with J gene TRBJ1-6; TCRdb's assignment of TRBD1 cannot be checked, as there is no DNA. Germline V lookup: CDR1 DFQATT, CDR2 SNEGSKA (reference sequence). The CDR3 is 15 residues long. The CDR3 loop reads CSARFGTGVNSPLHF.

The chain joins TRBV28 to TRBJ1-1. CDR1 MDHEN and CDR2 SYDVKM come from the germline V gene. CDR3 length: 14 amino acids. CDR3 sequence: CASSRGGLNTEAFF.

V gene TRBV6-2 or TRBV6-3 combines with J gene TRBJ2-1; TCRdb indicates TRBD2, and absent DNA this call remains unverified. The CDR3 has 22 residues. CDR1 and CDR2 (germline): MNHEY, SVGEGT. The CDR3 reads CASSYPGLAGVGRRGRYNEQFF.